The clone carrying this TCR beta chain was observed a handful of times. Its specificity is unknown. Time point here: persistent/refractory GD, antithyroid drugs over 5 years with positive TRAb. RNA from PBMCs was the source of the TCR library. Patients were from an endocrinology department in Xi'an, China. Peripheral blood, roughly 9.2 milliliters per patient, was collected in EDTA tubes. This sample is drawn from a study of regulatory T cells in long-lasting Graves disease. Study results and caveats: Between persistent patients, a few thousand public clonotypes were shared, exceeding the 950 to 1,000 shared between new patients. Relative to newly diagnosed Graves' patients, persistent ones had lower TCR diversity.

With 0 bases removed from V and 4 bases from J, the gap between germline ends came to 11 bases. Germline CDR1 SGHDT, CDR2 YYEEEE. There are 14 residues in the CDR3. Both iRepertoire HTBI primers and Arm-PCR of CDR3 regions were used to build the TCR beta libraries. TCRdb itself ran the multiplex PCR reads through MiXCR, one entry per CDR3 protein. Here the sample spans around 460,000 distinct CDR3 sequences, under 25% being singletons. Sequencing used peripheral blood mononuclear cells (PBMCs), obtained when the disease was refractory, from a patient treated with antithyroid drugs. The TCR sequence derives from a female donor with Graves disease. This chain uses TRBV5-6 with TRBJ2-7; D is unclear. CDR3: CASSLARREYEQYF. CDR3 nucleotides: TGTGCCAGCAGCTTGGCGCGCAGAGAATACGAGCAGTACTTC.